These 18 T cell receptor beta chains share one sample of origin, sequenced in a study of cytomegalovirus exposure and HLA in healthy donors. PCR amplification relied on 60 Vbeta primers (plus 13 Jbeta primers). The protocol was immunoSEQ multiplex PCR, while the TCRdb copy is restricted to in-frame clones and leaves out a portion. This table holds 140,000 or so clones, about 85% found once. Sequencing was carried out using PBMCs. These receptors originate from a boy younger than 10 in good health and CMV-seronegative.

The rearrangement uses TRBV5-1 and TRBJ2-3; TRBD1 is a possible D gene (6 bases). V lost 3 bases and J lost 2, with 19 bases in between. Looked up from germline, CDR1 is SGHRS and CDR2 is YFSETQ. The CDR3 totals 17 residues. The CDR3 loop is CASSWSGQIPYTDTQYF. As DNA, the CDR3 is TGCGCCAGCAGCTGGTCAGGACAGATACCGTACACAGATACGCAGTATTTT.

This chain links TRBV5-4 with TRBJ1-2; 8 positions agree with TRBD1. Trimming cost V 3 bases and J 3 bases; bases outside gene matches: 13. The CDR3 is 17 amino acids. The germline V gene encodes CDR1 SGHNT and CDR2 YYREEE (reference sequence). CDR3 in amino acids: CASSSGPRAGGDYGYTF. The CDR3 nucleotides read TGTGCCAGCAGCTCCGGCCCTAGAGCAGGGGGCGACTATGGCTACACCTTC.

The CDR3 DNA sequence: TGTGCTAGTGGTTTGGACAGAAGGACCGGGGAGCTGTTTTTT. It translates to CASGLDRRTGELFF. V usage is TRBV12-5 and J usage is TRBJ2-2; D gene uncertain. This CDR3 region has 14 residues. Per germline, CDR1 LGHNT and CDR2 FRNRAP. The V and J ends lost 1 base and 5 bases respectively, with 8 bases between them.

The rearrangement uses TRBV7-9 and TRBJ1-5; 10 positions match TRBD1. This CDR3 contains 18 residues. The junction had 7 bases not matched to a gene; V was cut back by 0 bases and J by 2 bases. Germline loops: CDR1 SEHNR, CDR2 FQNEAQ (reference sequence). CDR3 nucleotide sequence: TGTGCCAGCAGCTTAGCCCCGGGACAGGGGCTTCGCAATCAGCCCCAGCATTTT. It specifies CASSLAPGQGLRNQPQHF.

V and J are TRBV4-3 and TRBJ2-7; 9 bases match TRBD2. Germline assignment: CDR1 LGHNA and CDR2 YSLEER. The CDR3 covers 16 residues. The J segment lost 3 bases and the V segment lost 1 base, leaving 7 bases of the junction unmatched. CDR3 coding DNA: TGCGCCAGCAGCCAAGGTTTGGGTAGCGGGAGCTACGAGCAGTACTTC. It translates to CASSQGLGSGSYEQYF.

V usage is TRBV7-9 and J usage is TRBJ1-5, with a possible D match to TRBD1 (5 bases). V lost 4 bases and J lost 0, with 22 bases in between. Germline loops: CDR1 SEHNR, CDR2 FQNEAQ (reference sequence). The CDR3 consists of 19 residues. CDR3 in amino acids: CASSSSKGLPVYSNQPQHF. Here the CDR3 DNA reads TGTGCCAGCAGCTCGTCGAAGGGACTACCAGTCTATAGCAATCAGCCCCAGCATTTT.

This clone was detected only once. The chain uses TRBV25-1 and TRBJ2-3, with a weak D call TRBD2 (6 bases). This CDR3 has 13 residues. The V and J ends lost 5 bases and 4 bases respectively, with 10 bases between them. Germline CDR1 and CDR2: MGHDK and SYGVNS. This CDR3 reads CASSLAAADTQYF. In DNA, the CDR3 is TGTGCCAGCAGTTTAGCGGCCGCAGATACGCAGTATTTT.

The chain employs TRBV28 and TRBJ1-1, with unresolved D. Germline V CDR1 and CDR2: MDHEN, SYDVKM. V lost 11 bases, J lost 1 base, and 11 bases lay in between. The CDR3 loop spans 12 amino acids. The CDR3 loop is CASRRGNTEAFF. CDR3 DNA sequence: TGTGCCTCGCGGCGGGGGAACACTGAAGCTTTCTTT. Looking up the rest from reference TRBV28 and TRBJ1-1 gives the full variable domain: DVKVTQSSRYLVKRTGEKVFLECVQDMDHENMFWYRQDPGLGLRLIYFSYDVKMKEKGDIPEGYSVSREKKERFSLILESASTNQTSMYLCASRRGNTEAFFGQGTRLTVV.

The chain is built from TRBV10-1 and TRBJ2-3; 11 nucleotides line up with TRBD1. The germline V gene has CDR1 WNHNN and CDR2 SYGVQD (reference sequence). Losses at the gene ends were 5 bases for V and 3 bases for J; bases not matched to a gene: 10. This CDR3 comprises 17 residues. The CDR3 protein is CASSPGQGAYRTDTQYF. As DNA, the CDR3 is TGCGCCAGCAGTCCTGGACAGGGGGCTTATAGGACAGATACGCAGTATTTT.

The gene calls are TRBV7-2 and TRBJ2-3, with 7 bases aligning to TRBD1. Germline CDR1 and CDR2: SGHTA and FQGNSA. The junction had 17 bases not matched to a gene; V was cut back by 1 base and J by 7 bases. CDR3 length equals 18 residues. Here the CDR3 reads CASSLGPGQGVRPNTQYF. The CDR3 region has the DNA TGTGCCAGCAGCTTAGGCCCGGGGCAGGGGGTACGACCGAATACGCAGTATTTT.

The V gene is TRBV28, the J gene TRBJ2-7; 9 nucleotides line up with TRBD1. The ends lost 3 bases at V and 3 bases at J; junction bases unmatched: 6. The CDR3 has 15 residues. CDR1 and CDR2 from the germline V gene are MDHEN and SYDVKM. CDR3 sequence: CASSFPGTGSYEQYF. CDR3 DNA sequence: TGTGCCAGCAGTTTCCCAGGGACAGGGAGCTACGAGCAGTACTTC. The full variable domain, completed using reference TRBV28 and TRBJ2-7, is DVKVTQSSRYLVKRTGEKVFLECVQDMDHENMFWYRQDPGLGLRLIYFSYDVKMKEKGDIPEGYSVSREKKERFSLILESASTNQTSMYLCASSFPGTGSYEQYFGPGTRLTVT.

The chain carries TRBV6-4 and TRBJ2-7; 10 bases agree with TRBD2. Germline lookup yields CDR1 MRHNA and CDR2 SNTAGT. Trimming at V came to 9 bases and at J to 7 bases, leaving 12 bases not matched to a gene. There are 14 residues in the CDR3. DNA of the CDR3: TGTGCCAGGGTGGAGAGCGGGAGGGGCTTGGAGCAGTACTTC. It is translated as CARVESGRGLEQYF.

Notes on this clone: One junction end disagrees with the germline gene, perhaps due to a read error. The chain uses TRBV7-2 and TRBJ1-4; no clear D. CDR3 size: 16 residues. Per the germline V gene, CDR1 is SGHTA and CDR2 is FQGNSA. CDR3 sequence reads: CASNPRGQTHNEKLFF. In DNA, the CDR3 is TGTGCCAGCAACCCCCGAGGGCAGACACATAATGAGAAACTGTTTTTT. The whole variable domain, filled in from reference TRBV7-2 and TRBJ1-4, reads GAGVSQSPSNKVTEKGKDVELRCDPISGHTALYWYRQSLGQGLEFLIYFQGNSAPDKSGLPSDRFSAERTGGSVSTLTIQRTQQEDSAVYLCASNPRGQTHNEKLFFGSGTQLSVL.

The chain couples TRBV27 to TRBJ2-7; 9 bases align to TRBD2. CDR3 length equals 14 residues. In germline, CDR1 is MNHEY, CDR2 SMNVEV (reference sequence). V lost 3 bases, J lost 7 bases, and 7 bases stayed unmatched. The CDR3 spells CASSLLAGLGEQYF. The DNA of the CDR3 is TGTGCCAGCAGTTTGCTAGCGGGATTGGGAGAGCAGTACTTC.

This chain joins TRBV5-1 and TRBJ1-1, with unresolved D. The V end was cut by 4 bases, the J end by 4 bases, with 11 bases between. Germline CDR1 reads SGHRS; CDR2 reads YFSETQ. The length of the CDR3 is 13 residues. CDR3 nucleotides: TGCGCCAGCAGCCAGCGGGCTGGCACTGAAGCTTTCTTT. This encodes CASSQRAGTEAFF. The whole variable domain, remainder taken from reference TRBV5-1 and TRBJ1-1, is KAGVTQTPRYLIKTRGQQVTLSCSPISGHRSVSWYQQTPGQGLQFLFEYFSETQRNKGNFPGRFSGRQFSNSRSEMNVSTLELGDSALYLCASSQRAGTEAFFGQGTRLTVV.

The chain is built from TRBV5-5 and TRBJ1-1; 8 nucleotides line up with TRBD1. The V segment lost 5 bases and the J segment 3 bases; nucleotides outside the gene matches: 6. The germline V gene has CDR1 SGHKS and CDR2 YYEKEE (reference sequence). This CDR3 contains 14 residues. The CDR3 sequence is CASRTGVGDTEAFF. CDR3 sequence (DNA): TGTGCCAGCAGGACAGGGGTGGGGGACACTGAAGCTTTCTTT.

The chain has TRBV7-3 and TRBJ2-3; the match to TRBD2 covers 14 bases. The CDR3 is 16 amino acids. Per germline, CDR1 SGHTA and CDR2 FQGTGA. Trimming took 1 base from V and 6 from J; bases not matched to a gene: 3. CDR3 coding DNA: TGTGCCAGCAGCTTAAGACTAGCGGGAGGGCGGGATACGCAGTATTTT. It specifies CASSLRLAGGRDTQYF.

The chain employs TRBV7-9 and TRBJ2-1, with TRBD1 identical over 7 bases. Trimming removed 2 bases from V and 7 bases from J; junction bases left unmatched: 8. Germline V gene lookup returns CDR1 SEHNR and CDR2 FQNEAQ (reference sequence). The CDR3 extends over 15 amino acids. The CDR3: CASSLSGTVRNEQFF. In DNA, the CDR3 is TGTGCCAGCAGCTTATCGGGGACAGTCCGTAATGAGCAGTTCTTC.